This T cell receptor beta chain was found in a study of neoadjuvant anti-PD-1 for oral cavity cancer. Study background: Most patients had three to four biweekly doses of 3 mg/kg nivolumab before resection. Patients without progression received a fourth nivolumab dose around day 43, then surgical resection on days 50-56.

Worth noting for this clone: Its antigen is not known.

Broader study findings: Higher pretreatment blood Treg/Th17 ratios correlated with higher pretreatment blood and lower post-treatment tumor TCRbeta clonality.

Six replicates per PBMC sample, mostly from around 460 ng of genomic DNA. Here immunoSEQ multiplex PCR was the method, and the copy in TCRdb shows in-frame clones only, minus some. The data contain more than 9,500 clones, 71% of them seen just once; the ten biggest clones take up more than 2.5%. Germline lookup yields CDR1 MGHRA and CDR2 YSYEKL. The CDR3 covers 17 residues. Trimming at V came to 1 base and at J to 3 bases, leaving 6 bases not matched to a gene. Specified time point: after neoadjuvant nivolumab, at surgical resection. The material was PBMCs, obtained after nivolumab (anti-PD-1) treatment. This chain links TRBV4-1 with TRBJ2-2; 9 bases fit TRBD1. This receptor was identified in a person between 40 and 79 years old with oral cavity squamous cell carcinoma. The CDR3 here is CASSQVTGGFYTGELFF. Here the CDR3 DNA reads TGCGCCAGCAGCCAAGTGACAGGGGGTTTTTACACCGGGGAGCTGTTTTTT.